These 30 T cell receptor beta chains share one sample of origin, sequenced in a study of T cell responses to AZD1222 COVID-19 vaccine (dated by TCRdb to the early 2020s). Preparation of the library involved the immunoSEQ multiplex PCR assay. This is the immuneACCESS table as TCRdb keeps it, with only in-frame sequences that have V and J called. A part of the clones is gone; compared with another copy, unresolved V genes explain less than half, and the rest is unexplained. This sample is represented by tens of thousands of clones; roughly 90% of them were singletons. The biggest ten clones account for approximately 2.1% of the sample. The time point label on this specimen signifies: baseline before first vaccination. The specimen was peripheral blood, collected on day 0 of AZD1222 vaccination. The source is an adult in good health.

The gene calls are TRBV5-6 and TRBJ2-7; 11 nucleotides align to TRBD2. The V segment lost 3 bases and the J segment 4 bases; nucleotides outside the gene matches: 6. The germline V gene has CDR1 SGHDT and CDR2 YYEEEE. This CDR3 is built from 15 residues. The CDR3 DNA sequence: TGTGCCAGCAGCTCCCCGACTAGCGGGGTTTACGAGCAGTACTTC. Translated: CASSSPTSGVYEQYF.

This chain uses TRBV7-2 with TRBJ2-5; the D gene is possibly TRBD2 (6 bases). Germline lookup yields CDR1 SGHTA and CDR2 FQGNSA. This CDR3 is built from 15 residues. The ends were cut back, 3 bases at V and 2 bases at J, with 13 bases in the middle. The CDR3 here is CASSLAGPQQETQYF. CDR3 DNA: TGTGCCAGCAGCTTGGCGGGACCGCAACAAGAGACCCAGTACTTC. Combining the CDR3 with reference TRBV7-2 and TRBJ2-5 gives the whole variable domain GAGVSQSPSNKVTEKGKDVELRCDPISGHTALYWYRQSLGQGLEFLIYFQGNSAPDKSGLPSDRFSAERTGGSVSTLTIQRTQQEDSAVYLCASSLAGPQQETQYFGPGTRLLVL.

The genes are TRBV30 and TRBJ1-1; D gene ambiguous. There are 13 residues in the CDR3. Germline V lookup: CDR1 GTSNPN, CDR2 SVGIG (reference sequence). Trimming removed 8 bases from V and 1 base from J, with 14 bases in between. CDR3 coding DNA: TGTGCCGCCAACCAAGGGTCGAACACTGAAGCTTTCTTT. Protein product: CAANQGSNTEAFF.

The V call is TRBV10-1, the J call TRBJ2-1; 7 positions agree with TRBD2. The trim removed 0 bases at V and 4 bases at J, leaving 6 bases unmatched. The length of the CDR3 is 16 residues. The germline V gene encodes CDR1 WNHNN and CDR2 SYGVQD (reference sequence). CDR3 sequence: CASSESGRGKYNEQFF. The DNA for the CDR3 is TGCGCCAGCAGTGAGTCGGGGCGGGGGAAGTACAATGAGCAGTTCTTC.

CDR3 sequence reads: CSAGSGGNQPQHF. CDR3 nucleotides: TGCAGCGCCGGAAGCGGTGGCAATCAGCCCCAGCATTTT. The chain has TRBV29-1 and TRBJ1-5; D remains unclear. Trimming shortened V by 7 bases and J by 2 bases, and 12 bases separated the two germline ends. Germline V gene sequence: CDR1 SQVTM, CDR2 ANQGSEA. This CDR3 contains 13 residues.

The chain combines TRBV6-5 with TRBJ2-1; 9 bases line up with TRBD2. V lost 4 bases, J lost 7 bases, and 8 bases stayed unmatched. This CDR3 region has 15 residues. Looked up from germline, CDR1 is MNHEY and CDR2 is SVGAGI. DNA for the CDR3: TGTGCCAGCAGTTTGACTAGCGGAGGATGGAATGAGCAGTTCTTC. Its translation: CASSLTSGGWNEQFF.

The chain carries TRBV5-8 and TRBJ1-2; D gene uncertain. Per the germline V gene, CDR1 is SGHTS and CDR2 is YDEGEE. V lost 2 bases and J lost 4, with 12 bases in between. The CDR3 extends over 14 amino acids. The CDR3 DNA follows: TGTGCCAGCAGCTTATGGAGTGAGACCTATGGCTACACCTTC. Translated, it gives CASSLWSETYGYTF.

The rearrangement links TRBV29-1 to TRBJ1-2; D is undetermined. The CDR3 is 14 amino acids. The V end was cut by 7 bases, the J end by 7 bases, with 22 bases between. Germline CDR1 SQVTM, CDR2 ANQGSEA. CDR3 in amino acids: CSAEEGPTGSGYTF. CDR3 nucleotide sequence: TGCAGCGCTGAGGAGGGCCCCACCGGCTCTGGCTACACCTTC.

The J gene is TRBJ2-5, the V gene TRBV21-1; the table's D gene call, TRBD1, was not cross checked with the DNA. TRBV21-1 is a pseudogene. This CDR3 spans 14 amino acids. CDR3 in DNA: TGTGCCAGCAGCAAAGAGGGGGCCGGGGAGACCCAGTACTTC. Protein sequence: CASSKEGAGETQYF.

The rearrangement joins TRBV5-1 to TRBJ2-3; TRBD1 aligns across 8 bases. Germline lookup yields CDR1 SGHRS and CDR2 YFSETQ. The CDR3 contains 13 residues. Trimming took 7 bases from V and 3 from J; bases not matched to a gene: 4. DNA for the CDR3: TGCGCCAGCCGGACAGGGAATACAGATACGCAGTATTTT. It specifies CASRTGNTDTQYF.

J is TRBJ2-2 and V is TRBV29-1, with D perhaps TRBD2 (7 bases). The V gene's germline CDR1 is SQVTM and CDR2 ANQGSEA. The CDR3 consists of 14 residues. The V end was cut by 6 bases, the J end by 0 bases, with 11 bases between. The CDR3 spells CSVGGLTNTGELFF. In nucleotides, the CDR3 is TGCAGCGTGGGGGGGCTCACGAACACCGGGGAGCTGTTTTTT.

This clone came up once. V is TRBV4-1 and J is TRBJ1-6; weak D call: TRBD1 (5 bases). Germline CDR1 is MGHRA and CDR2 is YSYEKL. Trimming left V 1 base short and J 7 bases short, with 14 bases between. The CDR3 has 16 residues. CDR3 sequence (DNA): TGCGCCAGCAGCCAAGGCAGGAGCCAGGGCAATTCACCCCTCCACTTT. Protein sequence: CASSQGRSQGNSPLHF.

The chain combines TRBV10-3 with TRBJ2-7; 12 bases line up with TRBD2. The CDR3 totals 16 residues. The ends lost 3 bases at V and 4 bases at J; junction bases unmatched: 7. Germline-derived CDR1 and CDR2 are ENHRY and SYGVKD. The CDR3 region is CAISDSYGTSGYEQYF. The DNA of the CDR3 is TGTGCCATCAGTGACTCGTACGGGACTAGCGGGTACGAGCAGTACTTC.

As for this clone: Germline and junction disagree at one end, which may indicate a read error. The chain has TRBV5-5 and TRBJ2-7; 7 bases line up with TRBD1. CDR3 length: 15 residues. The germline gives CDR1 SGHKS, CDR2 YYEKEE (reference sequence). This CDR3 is CASILGQQSSYEQYF. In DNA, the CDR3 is TGTGCCAGCATCTTGGGACAGCAGAGCTCCTACGAGCAGTACTTC.

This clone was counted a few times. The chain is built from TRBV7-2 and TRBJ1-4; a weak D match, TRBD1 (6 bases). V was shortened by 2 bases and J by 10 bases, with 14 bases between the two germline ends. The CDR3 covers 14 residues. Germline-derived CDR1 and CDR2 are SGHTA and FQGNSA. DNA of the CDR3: TGTGCCAGCAGCTTAACCCCCTCAGGGGCAAAACTGTTTTTT. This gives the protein CASSLTPSGAKLFF.

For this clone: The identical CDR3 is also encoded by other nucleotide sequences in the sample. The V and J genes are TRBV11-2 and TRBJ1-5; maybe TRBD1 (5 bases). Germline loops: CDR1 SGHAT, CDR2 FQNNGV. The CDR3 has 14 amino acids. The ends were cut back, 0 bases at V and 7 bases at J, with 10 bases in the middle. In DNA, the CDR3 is TGTGCCAGCAGCTTAGATGGGAGGGACCAGCCCCAGCATTTT. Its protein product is CASSLDGRDQPQHF.

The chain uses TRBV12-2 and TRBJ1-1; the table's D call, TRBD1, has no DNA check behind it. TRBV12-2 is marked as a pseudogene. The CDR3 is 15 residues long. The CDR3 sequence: CASRPDRAADTEAFF. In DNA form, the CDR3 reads TGTGCAAGTCGCCCAGACAGGGCGGCGGACACTGAAGCTTTCTTT.

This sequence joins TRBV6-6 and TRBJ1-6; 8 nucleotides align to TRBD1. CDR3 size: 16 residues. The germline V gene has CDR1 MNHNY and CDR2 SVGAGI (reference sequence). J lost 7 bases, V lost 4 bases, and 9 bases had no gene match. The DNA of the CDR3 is TGTGCCAGCAGTTTGCCCCCGGGACAGGCCAATTCACCCCTCCACTTT. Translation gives CASSLPPGQANSPLHF.

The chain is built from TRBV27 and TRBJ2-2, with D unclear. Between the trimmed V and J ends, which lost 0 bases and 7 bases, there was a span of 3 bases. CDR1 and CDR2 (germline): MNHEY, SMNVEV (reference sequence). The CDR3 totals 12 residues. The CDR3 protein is CASSLSGGELFF. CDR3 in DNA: TGTGCCAGCAGTTTATCCGGCGGGGAGCTGTTTTTT.

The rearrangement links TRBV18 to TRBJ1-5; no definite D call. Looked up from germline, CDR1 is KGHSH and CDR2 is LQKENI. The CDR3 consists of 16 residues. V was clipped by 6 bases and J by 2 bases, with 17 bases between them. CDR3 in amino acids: CASSQARDLGNQPQHF. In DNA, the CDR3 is TGTGCCAGCTCTCAGGCGAGGGATCTCGGCAATCAGCCCCAGCATTTT. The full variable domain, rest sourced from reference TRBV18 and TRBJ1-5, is NAGVMQNPRHLVRRRGQEARLRCSPMKGHSHVYWYRQLPEEGLKFMVYLQKENIIDESGMPKERFSAEFPKEGPSILRIQQVVRGDSAAYFCASSQARDLGNQPQHFGDGTRLSIL.

CDR3 sequence reads: CASSLAGPIDGRFGYTF. The CDR3 DNA sequence: TGCGCCAGCAGCTTGGCCGGGCCGATCGACGGGCGATTTGGCTACACCTTC. This chain links TRBV5-1 with TRBJ1-2; D remains unclear. This CDR3 comprises 17 residues. Germline V lookup: CDR1 SGHRS, CDR2 YFSETQ. Trimming shortened V by 0 bases and J by 7 bases, and 22 bases separated the two germline ends.

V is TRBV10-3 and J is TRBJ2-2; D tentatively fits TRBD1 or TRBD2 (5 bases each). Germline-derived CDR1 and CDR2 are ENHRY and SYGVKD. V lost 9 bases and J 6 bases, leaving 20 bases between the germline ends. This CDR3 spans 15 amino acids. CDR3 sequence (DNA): TGTGCCATTCTGAACCAGGGAGTAGGTCCCGGGGAGCTGTTTTTT. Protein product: CAILNQGVGPGELFF.

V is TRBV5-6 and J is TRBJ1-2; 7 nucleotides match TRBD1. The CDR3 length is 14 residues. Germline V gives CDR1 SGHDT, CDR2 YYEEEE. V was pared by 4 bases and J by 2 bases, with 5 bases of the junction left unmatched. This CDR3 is CASSRVTGNYGYTF. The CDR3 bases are TGTGCCAGCAGCCGAGTGACAGGGAACTATGGCTACACCTTC.

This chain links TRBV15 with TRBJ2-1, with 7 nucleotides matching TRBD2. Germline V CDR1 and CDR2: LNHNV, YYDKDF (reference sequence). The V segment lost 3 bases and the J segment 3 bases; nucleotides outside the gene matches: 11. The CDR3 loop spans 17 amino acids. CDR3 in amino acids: CATSRARGRALYNEQFF. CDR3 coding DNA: TGTGCCACCAGCAGGGCTCGGGGGAGGGCCCTCTACAATGAGCAGTTCTTC.

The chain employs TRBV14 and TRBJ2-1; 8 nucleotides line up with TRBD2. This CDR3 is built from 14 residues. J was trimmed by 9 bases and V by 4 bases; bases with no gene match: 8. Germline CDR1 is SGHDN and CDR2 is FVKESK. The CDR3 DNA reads TGTGCCAGCAGCCGGCCGGGACTAGTAGGTGAGCAGTTCTTC. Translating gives CASSRPGLVGEQFF.

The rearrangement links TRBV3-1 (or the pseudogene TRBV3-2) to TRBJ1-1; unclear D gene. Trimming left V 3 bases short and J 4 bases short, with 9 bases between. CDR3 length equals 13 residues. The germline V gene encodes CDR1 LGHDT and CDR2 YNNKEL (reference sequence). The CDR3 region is CASSQEFGTEAFF. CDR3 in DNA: TGTGCCAGCAGCCAGGAATTCGGCACTGAAGCTTTCTTT.

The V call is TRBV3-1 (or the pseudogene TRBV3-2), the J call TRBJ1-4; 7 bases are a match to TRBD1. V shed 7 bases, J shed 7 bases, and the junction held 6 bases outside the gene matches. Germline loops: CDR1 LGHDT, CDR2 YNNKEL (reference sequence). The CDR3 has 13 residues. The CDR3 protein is CASNRQGGEKLFF. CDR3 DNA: TGTGCCAGCAACCGACAGGGAGGTGAAAAACTGTTTTTT.

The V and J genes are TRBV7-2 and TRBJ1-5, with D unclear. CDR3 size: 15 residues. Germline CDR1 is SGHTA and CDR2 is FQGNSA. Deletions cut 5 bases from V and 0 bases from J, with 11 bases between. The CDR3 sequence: CASSADVYSNQPQHF. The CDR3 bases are TGTGCCAGCAGCGCCGACGTTTATAGCAATCAGCCCCAGCATTTT.

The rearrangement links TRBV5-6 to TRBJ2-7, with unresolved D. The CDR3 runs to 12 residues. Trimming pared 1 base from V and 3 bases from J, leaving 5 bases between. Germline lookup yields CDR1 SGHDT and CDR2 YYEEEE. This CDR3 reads CASSLSRYEQYF. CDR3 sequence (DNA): TGTGCCAGCAGCTTGTCCCGCTACGAGCAGTACTTC.

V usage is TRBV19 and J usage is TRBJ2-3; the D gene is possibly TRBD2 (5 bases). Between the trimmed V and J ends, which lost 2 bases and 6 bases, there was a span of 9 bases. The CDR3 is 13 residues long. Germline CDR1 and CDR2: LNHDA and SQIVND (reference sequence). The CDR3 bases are TGTGCCAGTAGTATAAAGCTAGCTGATACGCAGTATTTT. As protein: CASSIKLADTQYF.